The present TCR beta chain was sequenced within a study of cytomegalovirus exposure and HLA in healthy donors. Overall study findings and caveats: A prior analysis recorded that most TCR beta V segments were productive about 87% or about 30% of the time. Reports showed the classifier diagnosing cytomegalovirus status with high specificity and sensitivity.

Trimming cost V 2 bases and J 1 base, with 8 bases left between them. The CDR3 is 14 residues long. CDR1 is KGHSH and CDR2 is LQKENI in the germline V gene. In the case of this clone: What it binds is unknown.

It was with 60 Vbeta and 13 Jbeta primers that the PCR ran. Original processing notes: Around 11 million shared chains were among about 80 million unique TCR beta chains counted in a later analysis. Here immunoSEQ multiplex PCR was the method, and the copy in TCRdb shows in-frame clones only, minus some. The DNA gave D and trimming, while V, J and clone size come from that table. This table holds 150,000 to 200,000 clones, about 13% found once. This clonotype originated in a man in his fifties in good health and CMV-seropositive. The chain carries TRBV18 and TRBJ1-1; no reliable D call. The sample was PBMCs. The CDR3 sequence is CASSPSRGNTEAFF. Written as DNA, the CDR3 is TGTGCCAGCTCACCATCTCGAGGGAACACTGAAGCTTTCTTT.